Listed here are 22 T cell receptor beta chains from one sample, sequenced in a study of T cells after yellow fever vaccination. TCRdb fed the 5' RACE reads into MiXCR, producing one record per CDR3 protein. This sample yields a few hundred thousand distinct CDR3 sequences, of which about 4% are seen a single time; more than 20% belongs to the top ten. Sequences were derived from PBMCs, sampled 5 days after the yellow fever booster vaccination. These TCRs come from a man between 18 and 29 years old who received the YFV17D yellow fever vaccine.

This clonotype was seen more than once but under ten times. This chain connects TRBV4-3 to TRBJ2-1; D gene uncertain. Germline loops: CDR1 LGHNA, CDR2 YSLEER. The CDR3 is made up of 15 amino acids. V gave up 0 bases and J gave up 1 base, with 7 bases separating them. As DNA, the CDR3 is TGCGCCAGCAGCCAAGATTACCGTTCCTACAATGAGCAGTTCTTC. Its translation: CASSQDYRSYNEQFF.

This clonotype has at least ten counts. This chain joins TRBV11-1 and TRBJ2-7; D possibly corresponds to TRBD1 (5 bases). The CDR3 consists of 14 residues. Germline-derived CDR1 and CDR2 are SGHAT and FQDESV (reference sequence). The V gene lost 6 bases and the J gene lost 6 bases, with 18 bases spanning the gap. CDR3 protein: CASSRTGALSEQYV. The CDR3 nucleotides are TGTGCCAGCAGTAGAACTGGGGCGCTTTCCGAGCAGTACGTC.

This chain uses TRBV7-2 with TRBJ1-5; 8 bases align to TRBD1. The J segment lost 7 bases and the V segment lost 4 bases, leaving 6 bases of the junction unmatched. CDR3 length: 14 residues. Per germline, CDR1 SGHTA and CDR2 FQGNSA. Here the CDR3 DNA reads TGTGCCAGCAGCTCCAGGACAGGGATGCAGCCCCAGCATTTT. Its translation is CASSSRTGMQPQHF.

This clonotype has ten or more counts. The chain carries TRBV24-1 and TRBJ2-1, with 13 nucleotides matching TRBD2. Germline V gene data show CDR1 as KGHDR and CDR2 as SFDVKD. The CDR3 contains 16 residues. J lost 12 bases, V lost 2 bases, and 9 bases had no gene match. Written as DNA, the CDR3 is TGTGCCACCAGTGATTCCTCCTTCACTAGCGGGGGGGGGCAGTTCTTC. It translates to CATSDSSFTSGGGQFF.

Many counts were recorded for this clonotype. The rearrangement joins TRBV18 to TRBJ1-2; D gene uncertain. This CDR3 contains 14 residues. With 2 bases removed from V and 2 bases from J, the gap between germline ends came to 9 bases. CDR1 KGHSH and CDR2 LQKENI come from the germline V gene. CDR3 sequence: CASSPFNGNYGYTF. Here the CDR3 DNA reads TGTGCCAGCTCACCATTTAACGGAAACTATGGCTACACCTTC.

This clonotype was counted between two and nine times. The chain has TRBV27 and TRBJ2-7; TRBD1 agrees at 10 bases. The CDR3 sequence is 14 residues long. Trimming at V came to 5 bases and at J to 7 bases, leaving 8 bases not matched to a gene. Germline V gene sequence: CDR1 MNHEY, CDR2 SMNVEV (reference sequence). As DNA, the CDR3 is TGTGCCAGCAGTACCAGACAGGGGGCTTGGGAGCAGTACGTC. Protein sequence: CASSTRQGAWEQYV.

This sequence joins TRBV14 and TRBJ2-7, with 7 bases that match TRBD2. The CDR3 totals 15 residues. Trimming took 1 base from V and 3 from J; bases not matched to a gene: 6. CDR1 is SGHDN and CDR2 is FVKESK in the germline V gene. This CDR3 is CASSQAPQRDYEQYF. CDR3 sequence (DNA): TGTGCCAGCAGCCAAGCCCCCCAGCGGGACTACGAGCAGTACTTC.

This clonotype occurred a few times. The rearrangement links TRBV4-1 to TRBJ2-7; 9 bases are a match to TRBD1. Germline lookup yields CDR1 MGHRA and CDR2 YSYEKL. The CDR3 length is 15 residues. With V trimmed by 0 bases and J by 2 bases, 2 bases remained unmatched. In DNA form, the CDR3 reads TGCGCCAGCAGCCAAGAAGGGACAGGGACCTACGAGCAGTACTTC. It specifies CASSQEGTGTYEQYF.

This clonotype was detected many times. The V call is TRBV7-3, the J call TRBJ2-1; 8 positions match TRBD2. The CDR3 spans 15 residues. V lost 5 bases and J lost 9; bases outside the gene matches: 12. Germline V lookup: CDR1 SGHTA, CDR2 FQGTGA. CDR3 nucleotide sequence: TGTGCCAGCAGCCCCTGGACTAGCAGGAGATCTGAGCAGTTCTTC. This sequence encodes CASSPWTSRRSEQFF.

This clonotype occurred many times. The chain links TRBV15 to TRBJ2-3; possible D gene TRBD2, 5 bases. This CDR3 is built from 14 residues. The V and J ends lost 3 bases and 1 base respectively, with 8 bases between them. Germline loops: CDR1 LNHNV, CDR2 YYDKDF (reference sequence). CDR3 sequence reads: CATSRTLGTDTQYF. Here the CDR3 DNA reads TGTGCCACCAGCAGGACACTAGGCACAGATACGCAGTATTTT. Full variable domain (rest looked up from reference TRBV15 and TRBJ2-3): DAMVIQNPRYQVTQFGKPVTLSCSQTLNHNVMYWYQQKSSQAPKLLFHYYDKDFNNEADTPDNFQSRRPNTSFCFLDIRSPGLGDTAMYLCATSRTLGTDTQYFGPGTRLTVL.

The V call is TRBV6-5, the J call TRBJ2-3, with D tentatively TRBD2 (6 bases). Per germline, CDR1 MNHEY and CDR2 SVGAGI. Trimming removed 5 bases from V and 8 bases from J, with 14 bases in between. The CDR3 runs 13 residues. This CDR3 reads CASSLHSGGTQYF. The CDR3 DNA is TGTGCCAGCAGTCTACACTCCGGGGGTACGCAGTATTTT.

This clonotype was picked up many times. V and J are TRBV15 and TRBJ2-2; 10 positions agree with TRBD1. V gave up 3 bases and J gave up 4 bases; unmatched junction bases: 8. In germline, CDR1 is LNHNV, CDR2 YYDKDF (reference sequence). The CDR3 is 17 amino acids. CDR3 nucleotides: TGTGCCACCAGCAGGAGGGGGACAGGGGTGCGCACCGGGGAGCTGTTTTTT. Protein sequence: CATSRRGTGVRTGELFF.

The chain joins TRBV12-3 or TRBV12-4 to TRBJ2-5; no clear D gene. V was trimmed by 2 bases and J by 5 bases, leaving 12 bases between them. The CDR3 consists of 14 residues. The CDR3 sequence: CASSLPPILETQYF. The CDR3 nucleotides are TGTGCCAGCAGTTTACCGCCCATACTTGAGACCCAGTACTTC.

This clonotype was counted at least ten times. The rearrangement joins TRBV27 to TRBJ2-5; D tentatively fits TRBD1 or TRBD2 (5 bases each). The V and J ends lost 2 bases and 4 bases respectively, with 11 bases between them. The CDR3 runs 14 residues. CDR1 is MNHEY, CDR2 SMNVEV, per germline (reference sequence). In nucleotides, the CDR3 is TGTGCCAGCAGTTTAAGGGGTGAGGGAGAGACCCAGTACTTC. Protein product: CASSLRGEGETQYF.

In this sample, this clonotype turned up a few times. This chain connects TRBV23-1 to TRBJ2-3; D call uncertain. TRBV23-1 is flagged as an ORF with uncertain function. CDR3 length equals 16 residues. V was pared by 6 bases and J by 4 bases, with 20 bases between. The CDR3, as DNA: TGCGCCAGCAGCCCCACCCGACCCTGGGTCGCAGATACGCAGTATTTT. Translating gives CASSPTRPWVADTQYF.

This clonotype has only a few counts. The chain joins TRBV27 to TRBJ1-5; no reliable D call. Germline assignment: CDR1 MNHEY and CDR2 SMNVEV (reference sequence). This CDR3 has 14 amino acids. Trimming cost V 2 bases and J 6 bases, with 11 bases left between them. CDR3 loop: CASSLLGDSQPQHF. Written as DNA, the CDR3 is TGTGCCAGCAGTTTACTTGGGGATAGTCAGCCCCAGCATTTT.

The J gene is TRBJ1-5, the V gene TRBV7-3; tentatively, D is TRBD1 (6 bases). Germline CDR1 and CDR2: SGHTA and FQGTGA. V shed 4 bases and J shed 1 base, with 26 bases lying between them. The length of the CDR3 is 20 residues. The CDR3 coding sequence is TGTGCCAGCAGCTCGTTTTGTTTGGGGGCAGAACTAAAGAGCAATCAGCCCCAGCATTTT. Translating gives CASSSFCLGAELKSNQPQHF.

This chain uses TRBV5-4 with TRBJ1-2; 11 bases fit TRBD1. Trimming at V came to 3 bases and at J to 7 bases, leaving 5 bases not matched to a gene. CDR1 and CDR2 from the germline V gene are SGHNT and YYREEE (reference sequence). The CDR3 runs 14 residues. As DNA, the CDR3 is TGTGCCAGCAGCTATCCGGGACAGGGGGGTGGCTACACCTTC. Its translation: CASSYPGQGGGYTF.

This clonotype was found a few times. The genes are TRBV20-1 and TRBJ2-5, with D maybe TRBD2 (7 bases). Germline CDR1 DFQATT, CDR2 SNEGSKA (reference sequence). The length of the CDR3 is 15 residues. The germline V and J ends were trimmed by 5 bases and 5 bases, with 21 bases remaining between them. CDR3 in amino acids: CSALRGSGRAETQYF. In DNA, the CDR3 is TGCAGTGCTCTAAGGGGGTCGGGGAGGGCGGAGACCCAGTACTTC.

This clonotype has only a few counts. V is TRBV24-1 and J is TRBJ1-1, with a weak D call TRBD1 (5 bases). CDR3 length equals 13 residues. Germline V gives CDR1 KGHDR, CDR2 SFDVKD. V was clipped by 7 bases and J by 1 base, with 9 bases between them. The chain's CDR3 is CATSPTGNTEAFF. The CDR3 DNA follows: TGTGCCACCAGCCCAACAGGGAACACTGAAGCTTTCTTT.

The V and J genes are TRBV18 and TRBJ1-5; 7 bases align to TRBD1. There are 16 residues in the CDR3. Per the germline V gene, CDR1 is KGHSH and CDR2 is LQKENI. Losses at the gene ends were 6 bases for V and 0 bases for J; bases not matched to a gene: 8. The CDR3, as DNA: TGTGCCAGCTCCAACCAGGGGGGGTATAGCAATCAGCCCCAGCATTTT. This gives the protein CASSNQGGYSNQPQHF.

V is TRBV12-3 or TRBV12-4 and J is TRBJ2-5; the D is unclear. V gave up 2 bases and J gave up 1 base, with 11 bases separating them. The CDR3 is 15 amino acids. The CDR3 region is CASSLFWESQETQYF. For the CDR3, the DNA is TGTGCCAGCAGTTTATTCTGGGAAAGCCAAGAGACCCAGTACTTC.